This T cell receptor beta chain was identified in a study of blood T cell repertoires in COVID-19. CDR1 LNHDA and CDR2 SQIVND come from the germline V gene (reference sequence). V was clipped by 3 bases and J by 2 bases, with 7 bases between them. The CDR3 runs to 14 residues. The method was immunoSEQ multiplex PCR; TCRdb's version includes in-frame clones alone and lacks a portion of them. The sample lists about 320,000 clones, 87% occurring once. Sequencing was done on a sample of PBMCs or T cells enriched from blood (not recorded which). J is TRBJ2-2 and V is TRBV19; no reliable D call. The clonotype was recovered from a young woman who had recovered from COVID-19. CDR3 bases: TGTGCCAGTAGTATCGCGCCAAACACCGGGGAGCTGTTTTTT. Protein sequence: CASSIAPNTGELFF.